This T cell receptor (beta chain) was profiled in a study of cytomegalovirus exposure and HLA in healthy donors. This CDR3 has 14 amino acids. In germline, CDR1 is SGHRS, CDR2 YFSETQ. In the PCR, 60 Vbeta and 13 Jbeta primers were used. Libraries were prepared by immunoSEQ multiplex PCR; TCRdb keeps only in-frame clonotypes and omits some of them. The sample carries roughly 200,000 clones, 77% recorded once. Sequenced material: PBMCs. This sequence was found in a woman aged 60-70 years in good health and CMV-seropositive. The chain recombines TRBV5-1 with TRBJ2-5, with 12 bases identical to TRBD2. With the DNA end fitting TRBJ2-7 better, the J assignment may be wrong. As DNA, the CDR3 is TGCGCCAGCAGCTCTAGCGGGGGGGCTTACGAGCAGTACTTC. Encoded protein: CASSSSGGAYEQYF.